A single sample gave rise to the 28 T cell receptor beta chains below, sequenced in a study of naive and memory T cell subsets. Both TRBC1 and TRBC2 were covered by a beta constant-region primer of two equimolar oligonucleotides. Ligated cDNA was amplified by four rounds of PCR with nested alpha and beta constant-region primers and SP2. Each CDR3 protein gets one entry after TCRdb re-called the UMI-ligation and nested PCR reads with MiXCR. There are 150,000 or so distinct CDR3 sequences in the sample; roughly 23% occur only once, and 0.095% to 0.12% lies in the top ten. The antigens these receptors bind are not known. Study-wide findings and caveats: Especially in CD8 cells, naive repertoires contained a few larger clonotypes, possibly CD45RA-re-expressing memory cells.

The sample comprised naive CD4+ T cells from blood. The receptors here all came from a human donor in good health.

The chain carries TRBV18 and TRBJ1-1; D remains unclear. This CDR3 region has 17 residues. CDR1 is KGHSH and CDR2 is LQKENI in the germline V gene. The V gene lost 2 bases and the J gene lost 5 bases, with 21 bases spanning the gap. The CDR3 DNA reads as TGTGCCAGCTCACCAGAGCGGCAGAATCGAGGGCTAACTGAAGCTTTCTTT. Protein: CASSPERQNRGLTEAFF. The full variable domain, with the rest looked up from reference TRBV18 and TRBJ1-1, is NAGVMQNPRHLVRRRGQEARLRCSPMKGHSHVYWYRQLPEEGLKFMVYLQKENIIDESGMPKERFSAEFPKEGPSILRIQQVVRGDSAAYFCASSPERQNRGLTEAFFGQGTRLTVV.

This clonotype turned up a few times. V is TRBV6-5 and J is TRBJ2-3, with unresolved D. From germline, CDR1 is MNHEY and CDR2 SVGAGI. Trimming cost V 8 bases and J 7 bases, with 19 bases left between them. The CDR3 spans 14 residues. The DNA of the CDR3 is TGTGCCAGCCGTCGTAGTACCGCGCCAAATACGCAGTATTTT. It specifies CASRRSTAPNTQYF.

This CDR3 is CASSLRGASGMHYEQYF. The CDR3 DNA sequence: TGTGCCAGCAGCTTAAGGGGCGCTAGCGGGATGCACTACGAGCAGTACTTC. The chain joins TRBV7-2 to TRBJ2-7; 9 bases align to TRBD2. The CDR3 has 17 residues. V lost 2 bases and J lost 3; bases outside the gene matches: 11. CDR1 and CDR2 (germline): SGHTA, FQGNSA.

This clonotype was observed a handful of times. This chain connects TRBV10-3 to TRBJ2-3; 10 bases line up with TRBD1. The CDR3 extends over 16 amino acids. The V gene's germline CDR1 is ENHRY and CDR2 SYGVKD. The V gene end was trimmed by 3 bases and the J gene end by 0 bases; junction bases not matched to a gene: 3. CDR3 residues: CAISDGGQGSTDTQYF. The CDR3, as DNA: TGTGCCATCAGTGATGGGGGACAGGGGAGCACAGATACGCAGTATTTT.

The V and J genes are TRBV25-1 and TRBJ2-7; the D gene could be TRBD1 or TRBD2 (6 bases each). Germline V lookup: CDR1 MGHDK, CDR2 SYGVNS. The CDR3 runs 12 residues. Trimming took 10 bases from V and 4 from J, leaving 14 bases between them. The CDR3 nucleotides are TGTGCCACCCGGGGGCCCGGATACGAGCAGTACTTC. Translation gives CATRGPGYEQYF.

This clonotype came up a few times. This chain uses TRBV15 with TRBJ2-1; 11 positions agree with TRBD1. V gave up 5 bases and J gave up 2 bases; unmatched junction bases: 5. CDR1 is LNHNV and CDR2 is YYDKDF in the germline V gene (reference sequence). There are 16 residues in the CDR3. CDR3 region: CATSPRTGGPYNEQFF. The DNA for the CDR3 is TGTGCCACCAGCCCTAGGACAGGGGGCCCCTACAATGAGCAGTTCTTC. Looking up the rest from reference TRBV15 and TRBJ2-1 gives the full variable domain: DAMVIQNPRYQVTQFGKPVTLSCSQTLNHNVMYWYQQKSSQAPKLLFHYYDKDFNNEADTPDNFQSRRPNTSFCFLDIRSPGLGDTAMYLCATSPRTGGPYNEQFFGPGTRLTVL.

The rearrangement joins TRBV7-6 to TRBJ2-7; a weak D match, TRBD1 (6 bases). CDR3 length: 14 residues. Trimming stripped 1 base from V and 6 bases from J, with 13 bases between. Germline V gene lookup returns CDR1 SGHVS and CDR2 FNYEAQ. CDR3: CASSLVAGVGEQYF. In nucleotides, the CDR3 is TGTGCCAGCAGCTTAGTAGCAGGGGTCGGCGAGCAGTACTTC.

This clonotype was detected many times. The CDR3 region is CSARSWDSFLNEQFF. The CDR3 DNA is TGCAGTGCTAGATCGTGGGATAGCTTTCTCAATGAGCAGTTCTTC. The rearrangement uses TRBV20-1 and TRBJ2-1; the D is unclear. Trimming pared 2 bases from V and 6 bases from J, leaving 17 bases between. CDR1 and CDR2 from the germline V gene are DFQATT and SNEGSKA (reference sequence). The CDR3 length is 15 residues.

This chain links TRBV25-1 with TRBJ1-1, with 11 bases lining up with TRBD1. There are 14 residues in the CDR3. CDR1 is MGHDK, CDR2 SYGVNS, per germline. Germline trimming cut 6 bases from V and 7 bases from J; bases unmatched to any gene: 7. The CDR3 loop is CASSGTGGRNEAFF. The CDR3 nucleotides read TGTGCCAGCAGCGGGACAGGGGGACGGAATGAAGCTTTCTTT.

The V call is TRBV20-1, the J call TRBJ2-2, with 7 positions matching TRBD2. CDR3 length: 13 residues. Germline assignment: CDR1 DFQATT and CDR2 SNEGSKA (reference sequence). The junction had 3 bases not matched to a gene; V was cut back by 3 bases and J by 5 bases. The CDR3 coding sequence is TGCAGTGCTAGCGGGAGGTGGACCGGGGAGCTGTTTTTT. It translates to CSASGRWTGELFF.

The chain links TRBV6-2 or TRBV6-3 to TRBJ2-7; D unclear. The CDR3 sequence is 17 residues long. V gave up 2 bases and J gave up 0 bases, with 17 bases separating them. Germline values: CDR1 MNHEY, CDR2 SVGEGT. CDR3: CASSYENGRLSSYEQYF. The CDR3 region has the DNA TGTGCCAGCAGTTACGAGAACGGGCGGCTGAGCTCCTACGAGCAGTACTTC.

This clonotype was observed many times. The rearrangement links TRBV7-2 to TRBJ2-3; 8 bases are a match to TRBD2. This CDR3 region has 15 residues. Germline trimming cut 7 bases from V and 5 bases from J; bases unmatched to any gene: 11. The germline CDR1 and CDR2 sequences are SGHTA and FQGNSA. The CDR3: CASTRRSGTGDTQYF. The CDR3 DNA follows: TGTGCCAGCACGCGCCGTAGCGGGACGGGAGATACGCAGTATTTT. Full variable domain (rest looked up from reference TRBV7-2 and TRBJ2-3): GAGVSQSPSNKVTEKGKDVELRCDPISGHTALYWYRQSLGQGLEFLIYFQGNSAPDKSGLPSDRFSAERTGGSVSTLTIQRTQQEDSAVYLCASTRRSGTGDTQYFGPGTRLTVL.

The chain has TRBV20-1 and TRBJ2-1; 11 bases are a match to TRBD2. V trimming: 1 base; J trimming: 7 bases; junction bases outside the gene matches: 6. This CDR3 spans 15 amino acids. The germline V gene has CDR1 DFQATT and CDR2 SNEGSKA (reference sequence). Here the CDR3 DNA reads TGCAGTGCTAGAGTTAGCGGGAGGGCCTTAAATGAGCAGTTCTTC. Residues: CSARVSGRALNEQFF.

This clonotype was seen only a few times. The chain has TRBV6-5 and TRBJ1-5; TRBD1 is a possible D gene (6 bases). V was clipped by 4 bases and J by 6 bases, with 7 bases between them. CDR3 length: 12 residues. Germline V gene sequence: CDR1 MNHEY, CDR2 SVGAGI. This chain's CDR3 is CASSSGVQPQHF. The CDR3 bases are TGTGCCAGCAGTTCAGGGGTTCAGCCCCAGCATTTT.

The V and J genes are TRBV7-2 and TRBJ2-3; 14 bases fit TRBD2. Germline V gene data show CDR1 as SGHTA and CDR2 as FQGNSA. V shed 5 bases and J 4 bases; nucleotides not matched to a gene: 11. This CDR3 is built from 18 residues. CDR3 loop: CASSRRTSGRFISDTQYF. The CDR3 region has the DNA TGTGCCAGCAGCCGAAGGACTAGCGGGAGGTTTATCTCAGATACGCAGTATTTT. Combining the CDR3 with reference TRBV7-2 and TRBJ2-3 gives the whole variable domain GAGVSQSPSNKVTEKGKDVELRCDPISGHTALYWYRQSLGQGLEFLIYFQGNSAPDKSGLPSDRFSAERTGGSVSTLTIQRTQQEDSAVYLCASSRRTSGRFISDTQYFGPGTRLTVL.

This clonotype was seen only a few times. J is TRBJ1-5 and V is TRBV20-1; TRBD1 matches 8 bases. The germline V gene encodes CDR1 DFQATT and CDR2 SNEGSKA (reference sequence). The CDR3 has 15 residues. V was pared by 5 bases and J by 2 bases, with 8 bases of the junction left unmatched. CDR3 protein: CSALAGQGGNQPQHF. The CDR3 DNA follows: TGCAGTGCTCTTGCCGGACAGGGCGGCAATCAGCCCCAGCATTTT.

This clonotype showed up just a few times. This chain uses TRBV20-1 with TRBJ2-3; tentative D call: TRBD1 (5 bases). V was trimmed by 6 bases and J by 2 bases, leaving 18 bases between them. The CDR3 runs to 15 residues. Germline V gene sequence: CDR1 DFQATT, CDR2 SNEGSKA (reference sequence). CDR3 nucleotides: TGCAGTGCCACTGCGTTAGGGGAATACACAGATACGCAGTATTTT. Translation: CSATALGEYTDTQYF.

The chain employs TRBV20-1 and TRBJ2-5; no definite D call. Germline values: CDR1 DFQATT, CDR2 SNEGSKA (reference sequence). The V end lost 5 bases, the J end lost 1 base, and 11 bases lay between the germline ends. The CDR3 has 13 residues. CDR3 in DNA: TGCAGTGCTGGCCGGCACGCCCAAGAGACCCAGTACTTC. Protein sequence: CSAGRHAQETQYF.

This clonotype was counted once. CDR3 in DNA: TGCGCCAGCAGCCGGACTAGCGGGACGCTCGACATTCAGTACTTC. This codes for CASSRTSGTLDIQYF. This chain connects TRBV4-1 to TRBJ2-4; 12 nucleotides match TRBD2. Germline CDR1 and CDR2: MGHRA and YSYEKL. This CDR3 region has 15 residues. Losses at the gene ends were 4 bases for V and 8 bases for J; bases not matched to a gene: 6.

This clonotype was counted only a few times. The V and J genes are TRBV4-1 and TRBJ1-5; D unresolved. V was cut by 1 base and J by 2 bases, with 9 bases left in between. The CDR3 extends over 15 amino acids. Germline lookup yields CDR1 MGHRA and CDR2 YSYEKL. The CDR3 region has the DNA TGCGCCAGCAGCCAAGCGGAATTGGGCAATCAGCCCCAGCATTTT. Protein product: CASSQAELGNQPQHF.

The chain uses TRBV29-1 and TRBJ2-7; 7 bases map to TRBD1. The germline V gene has CDR1 SQVTM and CDR2 ANQGSEA. V gave up 3 bases and J gave up 7 bases; unmatched junction bases: 6. The CDR3 consists of 12 residues. CDR3 nucleotide sequence: TGCAGCGTTGAGCAACAGGGGCGAGAGCAGTACTTC. Translated: CSVEQQGREQYF.

A remark on this clonotype: This sequence may be a read error, since a much larger clone differs from it by one base. The chain joins TRBV28 to TRBJ2-5, with 7 bases identical to TRBD1. The CDR3 runs 18 residues. Looked up from germline, CDR1 is MDHEN and CDR2 is SYDVKM. CDR3 nucleotides: TGTGCCACCAGTTTCCCCGGACACAGGGGCCCGCCCGGGGAGACCCAGTACTTC. This sequence encodes CATSFPGHRGPPGETQYF.

This clonotype was counted ten times or more. The rearrangement links TRBV9 to TRBJ2-3; D is undetermined. The length of the CDR3 is 14 residues. The V gene's germline CDR1 is SGDLS and CDR2 YYNGEE. V was clipped by 0 bases and J by 3 bases, with 8 bases between them. CDR3 coding DNA: TGTGCCAGCAGCGTAGTGGAAGGGACAGATACGCAGTATTTT. It is translated as CASSVVEGTDTQYF.

This chain uses TRBV28 with TRBJ1-2; unclear D gene. The CDR3 is 13 amino acids. V gave up 3 bases and J gave up 4 bases, with 9 bases separating them. Germline values: CDR1 MDHEN, CDR2 SYDVKM. The CDR3 DNA sequence: TGTGCCAGCAGTTTGGAGGCAACCTATGGCTACACCTTC. Its protein is CASSLEATYGYTF.

This clonotype was picked up one time. The chain has TRBV5-4 and TRBJ1-1, with D possibly matching TRBD1 (5 bases). Germline values: CDR1 SGHNT, CDR2 YYREEE (reference sequence). Trimming left V 3 bases short and J 7 bases short, with 13 bases between. The length of the CDR3 is 13 residues. The DNA for the CDR3 is TGTGCCAGCAGCTCGGGACCACGGGTTGAAGCTTTCTTT. Its protein is CASSSGPRVEAFF.

This clonotype was seen a few times. The chain couples TRBV28 to TRBJ1-2; D gene unclear. This CDR3 is built from 11 residues. Germline V CDR1 and CDR2: MDHEN, SYDVKM. The V and J ends lost 6 bases and 6 bases respectively, with 8 bases between them. CDR3 in amino acids: CASRMDHGYTF. CDR3 DNA sequence: TGTGCCAGCAGAATGGACCATGGCTACACCTTC.

In this sample, this clonotype turned up a few times. The V gene is TRBV5-1, the J gene TRBJ2-7, with TRBD1 as a possible D gene (6 bases). V lost 7 bases to trimming and J lost 0 bases, with 8 bases between them. CDR3 length equals 12 residues. Germline CDR1 and CDR2: SGHRS and YFSETQ. The CDR3 here is CASRQASYEQYF. The CDR3 DNA reads as TGCGCCAGCCGACAGGCCTCCTACGAGCAGTACTTC.

The sample holds many counts of this clonotype. The V call is TRBV7-2, the J call TRBJ2-7; perhaps TRBD1 as D (5 bases). This CDR3 has 16 amino acids. The V and J ends lost 5 bases and 2 bases respectively, with 19 bases between them. Germline CDR1 reads SGHTA; CDR2 reads FQGNSA. CDR3 nucleotides: TGTGCCAGCAGCCGAACAGGCATATCAAGTACCTACGAGCAGTACTTC. It yields the protein CASSRTGISSTYEQYF. The entire variable domain, with the rest obtained from reference TRBV7-2 and TRBJ2-7, is as follows: GAGVSQSPSNKVTEKGKDVELRCDPISGHTALYWYRQSLGQGLEFLIYFQGNSAPDKSGLPSDRFSAERTGGSVSTLTIQRTQQEDSAVYLCASSRTGISSTYEQYFGPGTRLTVT.